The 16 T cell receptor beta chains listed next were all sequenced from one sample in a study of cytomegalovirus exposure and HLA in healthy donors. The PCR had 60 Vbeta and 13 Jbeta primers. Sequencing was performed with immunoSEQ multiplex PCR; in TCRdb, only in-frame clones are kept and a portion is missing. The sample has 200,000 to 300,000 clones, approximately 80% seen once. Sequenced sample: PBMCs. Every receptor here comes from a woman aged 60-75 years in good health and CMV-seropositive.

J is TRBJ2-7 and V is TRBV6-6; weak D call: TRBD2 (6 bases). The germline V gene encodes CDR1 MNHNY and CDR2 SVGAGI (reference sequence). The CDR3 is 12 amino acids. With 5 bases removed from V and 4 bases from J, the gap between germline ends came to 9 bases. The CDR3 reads CASSGTAYEQYF. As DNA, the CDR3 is TGTGCCAGCAGTGGGACTGCTTACGAGCAGTACTTC.

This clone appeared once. CDR3 DNA sequence: TGTGCCAGCAAATCAGGGGGCAGGGACGAGCAGTACTTC. Amino acid sequence: CASKSGGRDEQYF. The chain uses TRBV2 and TRBJ2-7; 8 bases match TRBD1. The germline V gene encodes CDR1 SNHLY and CDR2 FYNNEI. Trimming removed 7 bases from V and 5 bases from J; junction bases left unmatched: 7. The CDR3 has 13 residues. Using reference TRBV2 and TRBJ2-7 for the parts outside the CDR3, the full variable domain is EPEVTQTPSHQVTQMGQEVILRCVPISNHLYFYWYRQILGQKVEFLVSFYNNEISEKSEIFDDQFSVERPDGSNFTLKIRSTKLEDSAMYFCASKSGGRDEQYFGPGTRLTVT.

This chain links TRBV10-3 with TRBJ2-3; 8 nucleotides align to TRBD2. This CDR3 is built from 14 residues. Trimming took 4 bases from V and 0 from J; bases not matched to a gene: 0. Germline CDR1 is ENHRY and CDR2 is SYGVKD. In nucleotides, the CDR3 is TGTGCCATCAGTGTAGCGGGGAGCACAGATACGCAGTATTTT. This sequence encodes CAISVAGSTDTQYF.

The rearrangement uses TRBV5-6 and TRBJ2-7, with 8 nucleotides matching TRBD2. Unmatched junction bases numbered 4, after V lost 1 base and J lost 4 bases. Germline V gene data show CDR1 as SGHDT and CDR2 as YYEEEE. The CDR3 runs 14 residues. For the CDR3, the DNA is TGTGCCAGCAGCTTGACCGGGAGGGAGTACGAGCAGTACTTC. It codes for CASSLTGREYEQYF.

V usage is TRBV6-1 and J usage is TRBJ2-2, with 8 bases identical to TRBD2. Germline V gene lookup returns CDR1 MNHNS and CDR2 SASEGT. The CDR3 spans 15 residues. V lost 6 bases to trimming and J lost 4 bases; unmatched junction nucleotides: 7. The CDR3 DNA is TGTGCCAGCAGCTCCCCGGGGACTAGCACCGGGGAGCTGTTTTTT. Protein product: CASSSPGTSTGELFF.

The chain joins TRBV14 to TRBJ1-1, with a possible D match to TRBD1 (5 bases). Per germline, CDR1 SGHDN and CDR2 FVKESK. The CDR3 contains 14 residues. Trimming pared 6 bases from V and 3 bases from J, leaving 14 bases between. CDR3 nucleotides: TGTGCCAGCAGACACCGCGGGGGGGACACTGAAGCTTTCTTT. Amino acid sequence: CASRHRGGDTEAFF.

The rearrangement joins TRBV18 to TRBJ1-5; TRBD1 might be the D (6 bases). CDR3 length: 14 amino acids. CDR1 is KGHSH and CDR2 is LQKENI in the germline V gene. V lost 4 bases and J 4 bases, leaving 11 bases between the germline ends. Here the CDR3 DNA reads TGTGCCAGCTCACACGGACAGAATAATCAGCCCCAGCATTTT. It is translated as CASSHGQNNQPQHF.

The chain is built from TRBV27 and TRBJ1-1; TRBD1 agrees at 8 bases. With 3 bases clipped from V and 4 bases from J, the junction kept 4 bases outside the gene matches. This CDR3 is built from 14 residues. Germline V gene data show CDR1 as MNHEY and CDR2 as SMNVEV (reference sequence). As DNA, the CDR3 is TGTGCCAGCAGTTTCCGCAGGGGGCGCACTGAAGCTTTCTTT. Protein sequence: CASSFRRGRTEAFF.

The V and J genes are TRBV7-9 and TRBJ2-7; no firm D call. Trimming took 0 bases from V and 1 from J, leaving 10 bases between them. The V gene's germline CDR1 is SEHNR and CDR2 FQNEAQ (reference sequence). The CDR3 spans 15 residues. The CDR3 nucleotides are TGTGCCAGCAGCTTAGCCCCTGGCAGATCCTACGAGCAGTACTTC. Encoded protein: CASSLAPGRSYEQYF.

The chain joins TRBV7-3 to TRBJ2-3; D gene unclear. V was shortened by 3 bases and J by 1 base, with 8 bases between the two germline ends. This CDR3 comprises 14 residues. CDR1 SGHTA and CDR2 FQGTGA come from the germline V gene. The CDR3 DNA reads TGTGCCAGCAGCTTTCTTCCCGGCACAGATACGCAGTATTTT. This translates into CASSFLPGTDTQYF.

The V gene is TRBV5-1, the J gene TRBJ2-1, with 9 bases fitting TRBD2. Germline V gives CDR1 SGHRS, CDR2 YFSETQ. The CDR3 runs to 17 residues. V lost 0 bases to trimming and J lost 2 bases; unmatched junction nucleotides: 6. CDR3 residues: CASSLGEAGGPYNEQFF. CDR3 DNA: TGCGCCAGCAGCTTGGGGGAAGCGGGAGGCCCCTACAATGAGCAGTTCTTC.

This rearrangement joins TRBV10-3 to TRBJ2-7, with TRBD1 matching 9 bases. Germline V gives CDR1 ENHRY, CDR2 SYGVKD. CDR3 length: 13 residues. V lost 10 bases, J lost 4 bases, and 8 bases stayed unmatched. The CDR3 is CATYKGTGYEQYF. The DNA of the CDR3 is TGTGCCACCTACAAAGGGACAGGGTACGAGCAGTACTTC.

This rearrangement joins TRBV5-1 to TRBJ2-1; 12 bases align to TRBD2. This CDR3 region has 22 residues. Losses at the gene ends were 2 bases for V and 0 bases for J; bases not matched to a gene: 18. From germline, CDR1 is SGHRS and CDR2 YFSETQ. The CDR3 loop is CASSFAHRENLAGGSSYNEQFF. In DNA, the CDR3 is TGCGCCAGCAGCTTTGCGCACAGAGAAAACCTAGCGGGAGGGAGCTCCTACAATGAGCAGTTCTTC.

The CDR3 nucleotides read TGTGCCAGCTCCACCGGGGGGACAGGTGGGGTTCAGCCCCAGCATTTT. Amino acids: CASSTGGTGGVQPQHF. This chain connects TRBV18 to TRBJ1-5; the match to TRBD1 covers 8 bases. This CDR3 contains 16 residues. The V segment lost 6 bases and the J segment 6 bases; nucleotides outside the gene matches: 13. Germline CDR1 reads KGHSH; CDR2 reads LQKENI.

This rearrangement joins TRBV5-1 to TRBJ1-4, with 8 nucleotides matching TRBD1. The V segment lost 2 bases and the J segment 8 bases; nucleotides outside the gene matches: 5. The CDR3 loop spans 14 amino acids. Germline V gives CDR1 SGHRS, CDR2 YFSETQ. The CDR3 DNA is TGCGCCAGCAGCTTTCAGGGGGCGGAGGAAAAACTGTTTTTT. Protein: CASSFQGAEEKLFF.

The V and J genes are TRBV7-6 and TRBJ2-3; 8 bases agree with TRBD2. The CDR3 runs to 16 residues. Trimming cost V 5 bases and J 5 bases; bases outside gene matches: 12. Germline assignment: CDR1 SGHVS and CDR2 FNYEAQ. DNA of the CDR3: TGTGCCAGCAGCCTGCCGGCGGGAGGCCTCGGAGATACGCAGTATTTT. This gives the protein CASSLPAGGLGDTQYF. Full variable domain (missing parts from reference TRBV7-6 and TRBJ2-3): GAGVSQSPRYKVTKRGQDVALRCDPISGHVSLYWYRQALGQGPEFLTYFNYEAQQDKSGLPNDRFSAERPEGSISTLTIQRTEQRDSAMYRCASSLPAGGLGDTQYFGPGTRLTVL.